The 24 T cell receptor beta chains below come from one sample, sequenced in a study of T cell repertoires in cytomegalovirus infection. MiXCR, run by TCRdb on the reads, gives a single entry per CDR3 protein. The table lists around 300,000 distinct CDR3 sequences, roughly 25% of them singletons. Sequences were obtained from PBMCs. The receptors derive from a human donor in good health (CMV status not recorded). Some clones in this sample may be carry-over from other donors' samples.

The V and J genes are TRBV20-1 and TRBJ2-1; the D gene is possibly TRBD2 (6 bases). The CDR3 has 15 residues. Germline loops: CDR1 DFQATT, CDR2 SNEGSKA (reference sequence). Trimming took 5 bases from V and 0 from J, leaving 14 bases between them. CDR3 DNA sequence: TGCAGTGCTCCCCCGGGACTGGGCTCCTACAATGAGCAGTTCTTC. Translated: CSAPPGLGSYNEQFF.

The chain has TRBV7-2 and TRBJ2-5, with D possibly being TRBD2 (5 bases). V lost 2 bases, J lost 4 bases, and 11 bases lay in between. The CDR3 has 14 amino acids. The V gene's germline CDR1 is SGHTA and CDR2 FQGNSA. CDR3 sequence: CASSLMSGLETQYF. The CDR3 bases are TGTGCCAGCAGCTTAATGAGCGGTTTAGAGACCCAGTACTTC.

The CDR3 DNA reads TGTGCCAGCAGTGAACTTAGGGAAAAACTGTTTTTT. Its translation is CASSELREKLFF. The genes are TRBV2 and TRBJ1-4; D uncertain. Germline-derived CDR1 and CDR2 are SNHLY and FYNNEI. The CDR3 totals 12 residues. V was clipped by 2 bases and J by 8 bases, with 6 bases between them.

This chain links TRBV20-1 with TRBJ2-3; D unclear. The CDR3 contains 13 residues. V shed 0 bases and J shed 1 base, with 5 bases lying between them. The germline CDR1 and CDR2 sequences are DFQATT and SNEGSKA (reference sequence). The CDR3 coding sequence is TGCAGTGCTAGAGATCGACGCACAGATACGCAGTATTTT. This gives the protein CSARDRRTDTQYF.

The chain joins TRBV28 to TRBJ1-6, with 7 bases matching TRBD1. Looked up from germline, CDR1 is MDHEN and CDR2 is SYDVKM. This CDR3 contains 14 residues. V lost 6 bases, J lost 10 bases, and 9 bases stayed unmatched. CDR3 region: CASRSPQGRSPLHF. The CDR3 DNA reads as TGTGCCAGCAGGAGTCCACAGGGGAGGTCACCCCTCCACTTT.

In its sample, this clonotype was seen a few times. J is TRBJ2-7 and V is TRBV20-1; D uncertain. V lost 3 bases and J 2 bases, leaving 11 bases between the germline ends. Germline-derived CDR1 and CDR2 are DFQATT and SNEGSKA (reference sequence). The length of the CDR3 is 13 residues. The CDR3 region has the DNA TGCAGTGCTAGGCAACACCGGGCCTACGAGCAGTACTTC. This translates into CSARQHRAYEQYF.

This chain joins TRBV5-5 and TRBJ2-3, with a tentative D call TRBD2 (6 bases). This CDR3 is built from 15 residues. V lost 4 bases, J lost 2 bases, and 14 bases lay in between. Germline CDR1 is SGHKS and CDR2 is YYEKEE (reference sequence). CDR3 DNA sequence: TGTGCCAGCAGCCTGGGGGACTTACCCACAGATACGCAGTATTTT. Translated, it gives CASSLGDLPTDTQYF.

CDR3: CASSNTGRKNTEAFF. The DNA of the CDR3 is TGTGCCAGCAGCAATACAGGGAGAAAGAACACTGAAGCTTTCTTT. V usage is TRBV28 and J usage is TRBJ1-1; D may be TRBD1 (6 bases). The V and J ends lost 6 bases and 1 base respectively, with 15 bases between them. There are 15 residues in the CDR3. CDR1 is MDHEN and CDR2 is SYDVKM in the germline V gene.

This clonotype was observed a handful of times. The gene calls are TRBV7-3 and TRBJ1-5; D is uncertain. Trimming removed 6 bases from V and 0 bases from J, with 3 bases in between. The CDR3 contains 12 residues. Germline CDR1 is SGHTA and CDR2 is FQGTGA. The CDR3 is CASSNSNQPQHF. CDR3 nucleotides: TGTGCCAGCAGTAATAGCAATCAGCCCCAGCATTTT.

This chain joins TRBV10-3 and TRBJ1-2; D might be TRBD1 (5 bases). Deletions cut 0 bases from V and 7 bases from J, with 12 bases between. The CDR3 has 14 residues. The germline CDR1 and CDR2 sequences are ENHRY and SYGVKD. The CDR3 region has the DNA TGTGCCATCAGTGAGTCGGGGCCAGTTGGTGGCTACACCTTC. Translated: CAISESGPVGGYTF.

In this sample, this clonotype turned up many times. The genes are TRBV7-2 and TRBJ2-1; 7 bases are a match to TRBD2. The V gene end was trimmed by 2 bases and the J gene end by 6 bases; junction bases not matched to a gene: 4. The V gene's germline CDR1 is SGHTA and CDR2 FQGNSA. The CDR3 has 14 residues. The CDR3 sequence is CASSLNPGGNEQFF. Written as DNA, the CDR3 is TGTGCCAGCAGCTTAAATCCGGGGGGCAATGAGCAGTTCTTC.

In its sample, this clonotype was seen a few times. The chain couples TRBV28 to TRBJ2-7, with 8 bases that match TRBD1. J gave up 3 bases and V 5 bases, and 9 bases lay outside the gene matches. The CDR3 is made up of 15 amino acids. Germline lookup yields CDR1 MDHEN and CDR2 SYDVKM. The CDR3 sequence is CASSPGDRRFYEQYF. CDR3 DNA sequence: TGTGCCAGCAGTCCCGGGGACAGGCGATTCTACGAGCAGTACTTC.

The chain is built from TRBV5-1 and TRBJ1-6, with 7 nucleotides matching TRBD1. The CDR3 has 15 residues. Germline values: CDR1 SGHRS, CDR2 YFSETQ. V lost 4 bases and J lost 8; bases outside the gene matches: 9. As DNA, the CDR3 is TGCGCCAGCAGCCTAGTGGGACAGCGGGATTCACCCCTCCACTTT. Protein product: CASSLVGQRDSPLHF.

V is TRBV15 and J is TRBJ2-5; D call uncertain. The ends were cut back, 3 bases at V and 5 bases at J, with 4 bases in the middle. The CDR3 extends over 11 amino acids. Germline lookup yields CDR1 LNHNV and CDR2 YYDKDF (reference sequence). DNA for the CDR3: TGTGCCACCAGCAGGACGGAGACCCAGTACTTC. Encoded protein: CATSRTETQYF.

CDR3 DNA sequence: TGTGCCTGCTTCGCGGGACCGCAATCCTACGAGCAGTACTTC. It codes for CACFAGPQSYEQYF. V and J are TRBV30 and TRBJ2-7; maybe TRBD2 (6 bases). Trimming removed 6 bases at V and 1 base at J, with 16 bases between. The CDR3 has 14 residues. Germline assignment: CDR1 GTSNPN and CDR2 SVGIG (reference sequence).

In DNA form, the CDR3 reads TGTGCCAGCAGTTTTTATTCCTCCCCCCTGAACACTGAAGCTTTCTTT. Its translation is CASSFYSSPLNTEAFF. This chain uses TRBV27 with TRBJ1-1; no clear D gene. V shed 3 bases and J shed 0 bases, with 14 bases lying between them. Germline assignment: CDR1 MNHEY and CDR2 SMNVEV (reference sequence). The length of the CDR3 is 16 residues.

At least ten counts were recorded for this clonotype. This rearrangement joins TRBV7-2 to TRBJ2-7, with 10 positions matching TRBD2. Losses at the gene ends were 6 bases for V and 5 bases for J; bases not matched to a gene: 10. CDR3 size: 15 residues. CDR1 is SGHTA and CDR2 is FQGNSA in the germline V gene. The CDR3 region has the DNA TGTGCCAGCAGTCAACCGGGACTAGCGTCCCACGAGCAGTACTTC. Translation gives CASSQPGLASHEQYF.

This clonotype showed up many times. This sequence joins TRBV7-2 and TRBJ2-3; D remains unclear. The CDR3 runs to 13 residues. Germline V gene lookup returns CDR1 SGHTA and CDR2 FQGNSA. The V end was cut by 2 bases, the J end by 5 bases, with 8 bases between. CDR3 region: CASSLPVLDTQYF. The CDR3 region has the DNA TGTGCCAGCAGCTTACCGGTTTTAGATACGCAGTATTTT.

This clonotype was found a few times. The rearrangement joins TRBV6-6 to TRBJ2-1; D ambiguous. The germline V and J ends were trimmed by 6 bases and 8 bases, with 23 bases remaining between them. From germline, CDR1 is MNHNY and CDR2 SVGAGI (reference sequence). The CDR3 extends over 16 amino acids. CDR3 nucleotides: TGTGCCAGCAGCTCGAATAAGGCTTGGAGCGAGGATGAGCAGTTCTTC. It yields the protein CASSSNKAWSEDEQFF.

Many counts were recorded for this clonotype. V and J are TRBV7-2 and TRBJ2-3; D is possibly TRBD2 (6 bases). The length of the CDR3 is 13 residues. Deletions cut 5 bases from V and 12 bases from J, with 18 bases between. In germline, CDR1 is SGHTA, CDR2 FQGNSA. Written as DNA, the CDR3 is TGTGCCAGCAGCCAGACTAGTTCTACTCCCCAGTATTTT. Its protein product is CASSQTSSTPQYF.

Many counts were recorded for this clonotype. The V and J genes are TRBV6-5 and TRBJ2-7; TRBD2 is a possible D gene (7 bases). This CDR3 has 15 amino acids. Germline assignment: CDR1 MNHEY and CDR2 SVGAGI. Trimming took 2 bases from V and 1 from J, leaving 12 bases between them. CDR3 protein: CASSYKGGESYEQYF. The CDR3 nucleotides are TGTGCCAGCAGTTACAAGGGGGGGGAATCCTACGAGCAGTACTTC.

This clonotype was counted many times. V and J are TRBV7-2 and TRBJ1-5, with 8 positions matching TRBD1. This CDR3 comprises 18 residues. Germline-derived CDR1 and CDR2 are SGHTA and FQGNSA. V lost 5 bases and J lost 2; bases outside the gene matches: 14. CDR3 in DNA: TGTGCCAGCAGCCCAAGGTGGCAGGGGGCAGGTGGCAATCAGCCCCAGCATTTT. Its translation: CASSPRWQGAGGNQPQHF.

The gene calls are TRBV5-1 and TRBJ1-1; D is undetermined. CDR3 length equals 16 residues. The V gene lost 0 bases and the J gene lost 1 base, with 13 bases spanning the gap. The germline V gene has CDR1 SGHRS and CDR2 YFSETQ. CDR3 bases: TGCGCCAGCAGCTTGGCGCCGGACGCAGCGAACACTGAAGCTTTCTTT. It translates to CASSLAPDAANTEAFF.

The CDR3 reads CASSYSNGGDEKLFF. CDR3 DNA sequence: TGTGCCAGCAGTTACTCGAACGGGGGCGATGAAAAACTGTTTTTT. This rearrangement joins TRBV6-5 to TRBJ1-4; D is possibly TRBD1 (6 bases). The length of the CDR3 is 15 residues. Germline values: CDR1 MNHEY, CDR2 SVGAGI. The ends were cut back, 0 bases at V and 6 bases at J, with 11 bases in the middle.